The sequence of this TCR beta chain was determined in a study of circulating CD8 cells and anti-PD-1 response in melanoma (dated by TCRdb to about 2020). Background on the whole study: Nivolumab was administered to patients intravenously at 3 mg/kg every 2 weeks. Of the 13 patients in the melanoma cohort, anti-PD-1 was received as first-line therapy by seven patients, and prior targeted therapy or immunotherapy had been received by six patients. Responders were defined as patients showing complete or partial responses, and non-responders as patients showing stable or progressive disease (RECIST v1.1). The TCR repertoire analysis covered approximately eleven melanoma patients: 7 non-responders and 4 responders. PD-1 on on-treatment samples was detected using a biotinylated anti-human IgG4 antibody. Broad study findings and their caveats: Repertoires were mostly private between subsets, with fewer than 7.5% of TRB clonotypes shared at M1, and the greatest sharing occurred between DPOS and TIGIT. Only baseline and M1 samples from a small cohort with few responders were used in the published TCR repertoire comparisons. Both treatment-naive and previously treated patients were included in the cohort, and this mixing was noted by the authors as something that could influence results. Tumor material was not accessible, so tumor reactivity was assessed by peptide assays on expanded sorted subsets instead. Because material was limited, most experiments were generally run without replicates. The DNEG repertoire had the highest diversity, the PD-1 and DPOS repertoires had similar and higher clonality, and the TIGIT repertoires had the lowest diversity.

Four subsets defined by PD-1 and/or TIGIT were sorted from live CD3+CD8+TCRalphabeta+ cells on a BD FACSAria II cell sorter. To characterize relevance to anti-PD-1 therapy response, circulating CD8 T cells were sorted into four subsets based on PD-1 and TIGIT expression. For every sorted CD8 T-cell subset, sequencing covered both the TCR alpha and the TCR beta chains. Peripheral blood was collected at three points: before the first anti-PD-1 injection, after two injections and after four injections. Ficoll gradient centrifugation was used to isolate PBMCs immediately. Until use, PBMCs were kept cryopreserved in liquid nitrogen in RPMI containing approximately 19% FCS and about 9.5% DMSO. After thawing, PBMCs were stained with a viability dye plus antibodies against CD3, CD8alpha, TCRalphabeta, PD-1 and TIGIT. Total RNA was extracted with the RNeasy Kit, and a RIN above 7 was reached by every sample.

The instrument given in TCRdb is NextSeq 500. Starting from approximately 15 ng of total RNA, TCR libraries were made with the QIAseq Immune Repertoire RNA Library Kit, Human TCR Panel. TCR libraries were sequenced on an Illumina NextSeq with a Mid Output V2 kit, using asymmetric 261x41 paired-end reads. Each TCR library was diluted to around 4 nM, after which the TCR libraries were pooled, denatured and loaded at about 1.1 pM. The paper's processing steps were these. The QIAGEN GeneGlobe Data Analysis Center was used to process TCR FASTQ files, and downstream analysis was done in R 3.5.2. Clonality was computed as one minus Shannon entropy normalized by the log of the number of unique productive sequences. TRA or TRB clonotypes differing in abundance between baseline and M1 were identified within each subset by Fisher exact tests at 5% FDR. Differentially abundant clonotypes were categorized as emerging, expanding, contracting or non-expanding/contracting. Morisita's overlap index was used to measure repertoire overlap between patients. TCRdb took the public reads, trimmed them with fastp at Q25, ran MiXCR for clone calling and kept in-frame beta chains. A single entry per CDR3 protein holds the most common genes and DNA from its merged rows. For this entry, the V and J calls and clone size follow TCRdb and not the study's own pipeline. The sample profile shows approximately 770 distinct CDR3 sequences; about 7% of them were found once. The ten largest clones add up to approximately 31% of the sample.

Notes on this clonotype: The antigen it binds to is not known. Nothing much larger sits one base from this clone, and base qualities are not available.

The trim is 7 bases for V and 4 bases for J, with a gap of 10 bases between the germline ends. The CDR3 spans 12 residues, from the cysteine through the phenylalanine. The DNA shown is the 36-base CDR3, in frame from base 1. The germline V gene sets CDR1 to SQVTM and CDR2 to ANQGSEA. The starting material was CD8+ T cells from PBMCs, obtained at baseline or after one month of anti-PD-1 therapy (not recorded which). The V and J segments used are TRBV29-1 and TRBJ2-2, and TRBD1 may be the D gene, going by 6 matching bases. The clonotype originates from a human donor with melanoma. The DNA sequence reads TGCAGCGGGCGGACAGTCACCGGGGAGCTGTTTTTT. Its protein reads: CSGRTVTGELFF.